Each of the 2 T cell receptor beta chains below was sequenced from the same sample in a study of T cell clonotyping in hematopoietic cell transplantation. Time point denoted: recipient sample about 28 days before transplant, after cytoreduction. TCRdb's table, derived via immunoSEQ multiplex PCR, lists solely in-frame clones and lacks some. Of 6,500 to 8,000 clones listed, 88% were seen once; the top ten hold 3.6%. The sequencing used peripheral blood mononuclear cells, collected before stem cell transplant. Every receptor here comes from a man aged 30 to 39 with acute myeloid leukemia. Some clones in this sample may be carry-over from other donors' samples.

This clone has more than one count but fewer than ten. The rearrangement uses TRBV27 and TRBJ1-2; no clear D. The germline gives CDR1 MNHEY, CDR2 SMNVEV (reference sequence). The V end was cut by 7 bases, the J end by 0 bases, with 9 bases between. CDR3 size: 13 residues. CDR3 sequence reads: CASKGRANYGYTF. As DNA, the CDR3 is TGTGCCAGCAAAGGCAGAGCTAACTATGGCTACACCTTC.

V gene TRBV6-5 combines with J gene TRBJ2-2; no definite D call. Trimming took off 8 bases at V and 7 bases at J, with 14 bases between the two ends. Germline V CDR1 and CDR2: MNHEY, SVGAGI. This CDR3 region has 13 residues. CDR3 nucleotide sequence: TGTGCCAGCCAACCCAATACGAGCGGGGAGCTGTTTTTT. It is translated as CASQPNTSGELFF.